This T cell receptor (beta chain) was captured in a study of T-cell reconstitution after alpha-beta-depleted transplantation in children. CDR1 and CDR2 (germline): LGHNA, YNFKEQ. CDR3 length: 13 residues. Study-level points and caveats: The study reportedly traced alpha-beta T cells about two months after transplant to several hundred expanded graft clones. T cells produced anew were the main source of T-cell counts and diversity one year after transplant.

Preparation of the TCRbeta library involved a method that used unique molecular identifiers. Each CDR3 protein gets one entry after TCRdb re-called the PCR reads with MiXCR. The sample holds approximately 110,000 distinct CDR3 sequences, 23% seen once. Comment on this clonotype: Antigen specificity is unknown. An end of the junction differs from the germline gene, which may be a read error.

The rearrangement joins TRBV4-2 to TRBJ2-2; D might be TRBD1 or TRBD2, each matching 5 bases. The sequence came from a male patient aged 2-10 years who had a stem cell transplant for chronic granulomatous disease, so the T cells may come from the graft donor. This material consisted of PBMCs, mostly from graft donor cells, taken 180 days after TCRalphabeta/CD19-depleted stem cell transplant. The CDR3 DNA follows: TGTGCCAGCAGGCTGCTCGGGGCCGGGGAGCTGTTTTTC. Amino acid sequence: CASRLLGAGELFF.